This T cell receptor (beta chain) was obtained from a study of control samples from healthy donors and cancer patients. The data were produced by immunoSEQ multiplex PCR, yet TCRdb's version contains in-frame clones alone and is incomplete. The sample carries roughly 100,000 clones, approximately 83% recorded once. V dropped 0 bases and J dropped 0; count of bases not matched to a gene: 2. CDR1 SGHTA and CDR2 FQGTGA come from the germline V gene. The CDR3 is 18 amino acids. The chain joins TRBV7-3 to TRBJ2-6, with 10 bases matching TRBD1. This TCR came from a woman aged 45-65 years in good health. The sample taken for sequencing was blood. CDR3 sequence: CASSLTWTGGSGANVLTF. DNA of the CDR3: TGTGCCAGCAGCTTAACGTGGACAGGGGGCTCTGGGGCCAACGTCCTGACTTTC.